The sample holds many counts of the clone carrying this TCR beta chain. Its antigen is undetermined. This sample is part of a study of T-cell memory formation after mild COVID-19. The study, taken as a whole, reports: For second-wave clones that peaked at day 37, SARS-CoV-2 specificity went unverified. Cross-reactive memory apparently joined, as some responding clones appeared in pre-infection memory. Clones shrinking between day 15 and 85 showed a balanced CD4/CD8 split, and those that grew later tilted toward CD4+. Among CD4+ contracting clones, most were CM and EM, and CD8+ ones EMRA.

TCRdb recomputed calls from the 5' RACE reads with MiXCR, one row per CDR3 protein. In the table there are 45,000 to 50,000 distinct CDR3 sequences, approximately 7% of which are singletons. The CDR3 is made up of 14 amino acids. Trimming pared 4 bases from V and 3 bases from J, leaving 11 bases between. The chain joins TRBV12-3 or TRBV12-4 to TRBJ2-3; D unresolved. The material sequenced was PBMCs or a T cell subset sorted from them (not recorded which). The sequence came from a man younger than 30 who had mild COVID-19 (a few samples of this study predate the infection). Cell type and time point are not known. The DNA of the CDR3 is TGTGCCAGCAGTTCATCCCCCTGGACAGATACGCAGTATTTT. Protein sequence: CASSSSPWTDTQYF.